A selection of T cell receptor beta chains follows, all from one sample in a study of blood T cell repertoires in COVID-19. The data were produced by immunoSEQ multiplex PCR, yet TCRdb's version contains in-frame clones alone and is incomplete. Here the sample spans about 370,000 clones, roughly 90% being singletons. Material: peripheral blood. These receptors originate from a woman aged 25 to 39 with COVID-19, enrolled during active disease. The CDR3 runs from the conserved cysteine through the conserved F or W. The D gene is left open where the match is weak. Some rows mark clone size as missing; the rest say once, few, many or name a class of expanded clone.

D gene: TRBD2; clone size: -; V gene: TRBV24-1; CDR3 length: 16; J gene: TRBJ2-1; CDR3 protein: CATSDPGTSGENEQFF; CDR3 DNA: TGTGCCACCAGTGATCCGGGGACTAGCGGGGAAAATGAGCAGTTCTTC
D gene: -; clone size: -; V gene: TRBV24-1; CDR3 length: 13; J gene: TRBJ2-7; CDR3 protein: CATSPTGKHEQYF; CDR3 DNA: TGTGCCACAAGCCCCACCGGGAAACACGAGCAGTACTTC
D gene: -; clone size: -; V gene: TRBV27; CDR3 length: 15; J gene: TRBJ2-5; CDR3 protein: CASSLLAATQETQYF; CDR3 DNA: TGTGCCAGCAGTTTACTAGCAGCAACTCAAGAGACCCAGTACTTC
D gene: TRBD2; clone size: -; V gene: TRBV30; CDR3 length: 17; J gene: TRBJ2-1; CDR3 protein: CAWSVWRASGSFNEQFF; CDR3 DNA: TGTGCCTGGAGTGTATGGAGGGCTAGCGGGAGTTTCAATGAGCAGTTCTTC
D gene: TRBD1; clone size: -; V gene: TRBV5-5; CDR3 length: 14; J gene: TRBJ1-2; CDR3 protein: CASIKGQGSYGYTF; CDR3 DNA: TGTGCCAGCATCAAGGGACAGGGAAGCTATGGCTACACCTTC
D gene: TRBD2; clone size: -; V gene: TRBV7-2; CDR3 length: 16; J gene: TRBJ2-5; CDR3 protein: CASSLALLAGQETQYF; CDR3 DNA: TGTGCCAGCAGCTTAGCTTTACTAGCGGGACAAGAGACCCAGTACTTC
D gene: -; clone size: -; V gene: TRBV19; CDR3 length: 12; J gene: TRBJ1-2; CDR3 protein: CASTTGISGYTF; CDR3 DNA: TGTGCCAGTACGACAGGCATCAGTGGCTACACCTTC
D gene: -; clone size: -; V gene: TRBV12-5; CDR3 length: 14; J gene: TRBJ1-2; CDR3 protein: CASGWEGRAYGYTF; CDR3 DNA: TGTGCTAGTGGCTGGGAGGGGCGGGCCTATGGCTACACCTTC
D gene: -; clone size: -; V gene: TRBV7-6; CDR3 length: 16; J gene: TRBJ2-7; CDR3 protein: CASSLVHRDKAREQYF; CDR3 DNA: TGTGCCAGCAGCTTAGTCCACCGGGACAAGGCAAGGGAGCAGTACTTC
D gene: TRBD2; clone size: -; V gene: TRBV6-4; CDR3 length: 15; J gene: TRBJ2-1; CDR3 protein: CASSDGTSGYNEQFF; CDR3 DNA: TGTGCCAGCAGTGACGGGACTAGCGGATACAATGAGCAGTTCTTC
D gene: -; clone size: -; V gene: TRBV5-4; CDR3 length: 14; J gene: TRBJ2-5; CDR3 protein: CASSLGGVEETQYF; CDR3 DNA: TGTGCCAGCAGCTTGGGGGGGGTCGAAGAGACCCAGTACTTC
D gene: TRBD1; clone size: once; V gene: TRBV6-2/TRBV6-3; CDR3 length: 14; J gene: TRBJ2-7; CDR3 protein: CASSDPGQSREQYF; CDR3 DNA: TGTGCCAGCAGTGATCCGGGACAGAGCCGCGAGCAGTACTTC
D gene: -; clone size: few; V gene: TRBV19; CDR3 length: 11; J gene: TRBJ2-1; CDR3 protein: CASTTGREQFF; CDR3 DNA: TGTGCCAGTACCACAGGTAGGGAGCAGTTCTTC
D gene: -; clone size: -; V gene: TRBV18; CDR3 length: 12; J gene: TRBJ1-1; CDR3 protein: CASSFTDTEAFF; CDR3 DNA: TGTGCCAGCTCATTTACGGACACTGAAGCTTTCTTT
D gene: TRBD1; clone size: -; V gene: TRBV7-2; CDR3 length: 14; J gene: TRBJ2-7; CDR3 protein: CASSFAYRGNEQYF; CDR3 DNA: TGTGCCAGCAGCTTTGCATACAGGGGGAACGAGCAGTACTTC
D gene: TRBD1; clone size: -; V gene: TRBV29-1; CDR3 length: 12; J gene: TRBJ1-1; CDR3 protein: CSVPDRETEAFF; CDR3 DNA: TGCAGCGTTCCTGACAGGGAGACTGAAGCTTTCTTT
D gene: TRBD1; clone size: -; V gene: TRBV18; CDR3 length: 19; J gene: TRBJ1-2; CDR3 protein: CASSPPVRDRVSHSPGYTF; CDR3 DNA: TGTGCCAGCTCACCACCCGTCCGGGACAGGGTAAGCCACTCTCCTGGCTACACCTTC
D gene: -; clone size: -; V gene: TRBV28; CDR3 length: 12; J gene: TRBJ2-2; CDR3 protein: CASSLGRGELFF; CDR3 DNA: TGTGCCAGCAGTTTAGGGCGCGGGGAGCTGTTTTTT
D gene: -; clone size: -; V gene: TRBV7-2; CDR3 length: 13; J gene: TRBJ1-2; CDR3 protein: CASSFLTAYGYTF; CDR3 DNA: TGTGCCAGCAGCTTTTTGACAGCCTATGGCTACACCTTC
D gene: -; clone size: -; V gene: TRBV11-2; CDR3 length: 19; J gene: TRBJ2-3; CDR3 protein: CASSLGGTSLLWGTDTQYF; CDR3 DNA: TGTGCCAGCAGCTTAGGAGGGACTTCTCTTCTTTGGGGCACAGATACGCAGTATTTT
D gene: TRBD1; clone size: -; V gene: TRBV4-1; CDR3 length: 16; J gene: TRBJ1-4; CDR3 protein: CASSPGQGPTNEKLFF; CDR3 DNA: TGCGCCAGCAGCCCGGGACAGGGACCAACTAATGAAAAACTGTTTTTT
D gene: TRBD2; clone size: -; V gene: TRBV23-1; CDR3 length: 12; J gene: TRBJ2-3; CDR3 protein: CASSAGGNTQYF; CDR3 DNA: TGCGCCAGCAGCGCCGGGGGGAATACGCAGTATTTT
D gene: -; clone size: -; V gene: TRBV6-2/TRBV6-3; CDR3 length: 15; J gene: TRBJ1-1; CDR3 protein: CASSKISSSNTEAFF; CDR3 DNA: TGTGCCAGCAGCAAAATTAGCTCCTCGAACACTGAAGCTTTCTTT
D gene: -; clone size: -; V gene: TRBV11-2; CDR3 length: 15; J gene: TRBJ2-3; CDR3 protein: CASSQGSTAWDTQYF; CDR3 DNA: TGTGCCAGCAGCCAGGGATCGACCGCCTGGGATACGCAGTATTTT
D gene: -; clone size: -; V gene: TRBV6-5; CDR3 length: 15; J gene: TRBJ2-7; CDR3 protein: CASSYAGLGGYEQYF; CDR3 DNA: TGTGCCAGCAGTTACGCGGGCTTAGGGGGCTACGAGCAGTACTTC
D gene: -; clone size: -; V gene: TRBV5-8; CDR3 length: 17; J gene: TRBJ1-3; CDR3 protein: CASSLVPTGRSGNTIYF; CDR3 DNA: TGTGCCAGCAGCTTGGTCCCGACAGGCCGCTCTGGAAACACCATATATTTT